The rows below give T cell receptor beta chains drawn from one sample of a study of shared clonotypes between healthy human individuals. Only in-frame clones appear in the TCRdb table, and some are missing; sequencing was by immunoSEQ multiplex PCR. The table lists over 2 million clones, less than 95% of them singletons, with about 1.1% in the top ten. Sequencing used naive CD8+ T cells sorted from blood. Every receptor here comes from a man aged 18 to 29 in good health. Both conserved end residues are part of each CDR3. The order of the fields is D gene, J gene, V gene, CDR3 protein, CDR3 DNA. A D gene is named only where the DNA matches it firmly.

>NA|TRBJ2-7|TRBV6-5
CASSYAVGSAYEQYF
TGTGCCAGCAGTTATGCGGTGGGTTCAGCCTACGAGCAGTACTTC
>TRBD1|TRBJ2-7|TRBV7-9
CASSGRTGSNEQYF
TGTGCCAGCAGCGGGAGGACAGGGTCCAACGAGCAGTACTTC
>NA|TRBJ2-5|TRBV10-2
CASSESMAALQETQYF
TGCGCCAGCAGTGAGTCCATGGCAGCCCTCCAAGAGACCCAGTACTTC
>NA|TRBJ1-1|TRBV10-3
CAISEFMNTEAFF
TGTGCCATCAGTGAGTTCATGAACACTGAAGCTTTCTTT
>TRBD1|TRBJ2-7|TRBV6-6
CASSKGTDYEQYF
TGTGCCAGCAGTAAGGGGACAGACTACGAGCAGTACTTC
>NA|TRBJ1-1|TRBV5-4
CASSLVVVVGVTGEAFF
TGTGCCAGCAGCTTGGTCGTTGTTGTGGGGGTTACTGGTGAAGCTTTCTTT
>NA|TRBJ2-3|TRBV30
CAWSPRERGTDTQYF
TGTGCCTGGAGCCCACGGGAGCGGGGCACAGATACGCAGTATTTT
>NA|TRBJ2-2|TRBV6-5
CASTSKGNTGELFF
TGTGCCAGCACCTCTAAGGGTAACACCGGGGAGCTGTTTTTT
>TRBD1|TRBJ1-2|TRBV4-1
CASSQKEGQGAYYGYTF
TGCGCCAGCAGCCAAAAAGAGGGACAGGGGGCCTACTATGGCTACACCTTC
>NA|TRBJ2-7|TRBV5-1
CASRLGHLPAEQYF
TGCGCCAGCAGGCTGGGACACCTCCCTGCCGAGCAGTACTTC
>TRBD2|TRBJ2-7|TRBV10-3
CAISESTSGSYEQYF
TGTGCCATCAGTGAGTCTACTAGCGGATCCTACGAGCAGTACTTC
>NA|TRBJ1-1|TRBV9
CASNPEPNTEAFF
TGTGCCAGCAACCCGGAGCCGAACACTGAAGCTTTCTTT
>NA|TRBJ2-7|TRBV29-1
CSVYRDYEQYF
TGCAGCGTTTACAGGGACTACGAGCAGTACTTC
>NA|TRBJ2-7|TRBV9
CASSAGGEYYEQYF
TGTGCCAGCAGCGCCGGAGGGGAATACTACGAGCAGTACTTC
>TRBD2|TRBJ2-2|TRBV9
CASSLEVERGNTGELFF
TGTGCCAGCAGCCTCGAGGTCGAGCGGGGTAACACCGGGGAGCTGTTTTTT
>TRBD2|TRBJ2-5|TRBV15
CATSTGGGRETQYF
TGTGCCACCAGCACTGGGGGGGGGAGAGAGACCCAGTACTTC
>TRBD1|TRBJ1-2|TRBV18
CASSPSVGTGSHQTNGYTF
TGTGCCAGCTCACCATCGGTCGGGACAGGGTCCCACCAAACTAATGGCTACACCTTC
>TRBD1|TRBJ2-7|TRBV27
CASSPSPGTGNWYEQYF
TGTGCCAGCAGCCCTTCCCCCGGGACAGGTAATTGGTACGAGCAGTACTTC
>NA|TRBJ2-1|TRBV5-6
CASSSGDFEQFF
TGTGCCAGCAGCTCAGGGGATTTTGAGCAGTTCTTC
>NA|TRBJ2-5|TRBV5-6
CASSLPSGAQETQYF
TGTGCCAGCAGCTTGCCGTCAGGAGCTCAAGAGACCCAGTACTTC
>TRBD2|TRBJ2-2|TRBV6-5
CASSWVAGTTGELFF
TGTGCCAGCAGTTGGGTAGCGGGAACCACCGGGGAGCTGTTTTTT
>NA|TRBJ1-5|TRBV10-3
CAISESSQSRGQPQHF
TGTGCCATCAGTGAGTCAAGTCAGAGTAGGGGGCAGCCCCAGCATTTT
>TRBD1|TRBJ1-1|TRBV4-1
CASSQVGDSRNTEAFF
TGCGCCAGCAGCCAAGTGGGGGACAGCCGGAACACTGAAGCTTTCTTT
>NA|TRBJ1-5|TRBV10-3
CAISESLEISNQPQHF
TGTGCCATCAGTGAGTCGCTCGAGATAAGCAATCAGCCCCAGCATTTT
>NA|TRBJ2-7|TRBV29-1
CSVRDGLYEQYF
TGCAGCGTCCGGGACGGGCTCTACGAGCAGTACTTC
>NA|TRBJ2-1|TRBV25-1
CASSEGPYYNEQFF
TGTGCCAGCAGTGAGGGACCCTACTACAATGAGCAGTTCTTC
>TRBD1|TRBJ2-7|TRBV2
CASGHRTGGYEQYF
TGTGCCAGCGGGCACCGGACAGGGGGCTACGAGCAGTACTTC
>NA|TRBJ1-6|TRBV6-6
CASSPTQGGNSPLHF
TGTGCCAGCAGTCCCACGCAGGGCGGGAATTCACCCCTCCACTTT